This T cell receptor beta chain was profiled in a study of T cell changes during pregnancy in multiple sclerosis. The germline V gene encodes CDR1 GTSNPN and CDR2 SVGIG (reference sequence). CDR3 length: 10 residues. Using immunoSEQ multiplex PCR, the repertoire was profiled, and TCRdb retains in-frame clones only, with some absent. This table has under 95,000 clones, 80% to 95% appearing once. The V gene is TRBV30, the J gene TRBJ1-2; 7 nucleotides match TRBD1. This TCR came from a female donor with multiple sclerosis, enrolled in a pregnancy study. Sequencing used peripheral blood, obtained in the second trimester of pregnancy. The CDR3 DNA reads as TGTGCGACAGGGAACTATGGCTACACCTTC. Residues: CATGNYGYTF.